This is a list of T cell receptor beta chains from one sample in a study of cytomegalovirus exposure and HLA in healthy donors. Here immunoSEQ multiplex PCR was the method, and the copy in TCRdb shows in-frame clones only, minus some. Of 150,000 or so clones in the sample, 60% to 80% were seen once. The sample was PBMCs. These receptor sequences come from a woman aged 45-65 years in good health and CMV-seropositive. The conserved cysteine and the conserved F or W are not part of the CDR3 here. Only part of the rows carry a size: once, few, many, or a class if the clone is expanded.

j_gene,v_gene,abundance,len,CDR3aa
TRBJ1-5,TRBV10-2,-,11,ASSGAGRQPQH
TRBJ2-4,TRBV28,-,13,ASSLGGGTKNIQY
TRBJ2-5,TRBV7-2,-,12,ASSPTAGEETQY
TRBJ2-7,TRBV10-1,-,14,ASSESKGDRGIEQY
TRBJ2-3,TRBV19,-,13,ASGPTGVMTDTQY
TRBJ1-6,TRBV7-2,once,14,ASSRDSSSYNSPLH
TRBJ2-1,TRBV5-6,-,15,ASSTSGGSSSYNEQF
TRBJ1-2,TRBV2,-,12,ASSGGQNLGGYT
TRBJ1-5,TRBV4-1,-,12,ASSQFAGRQPQH
TRBJ2-5,TRBV7-3,-,11,ASSQQGGETQY
TRBJ1-2,TRBV23-1,-,13,ASSRRQGEAYGYT
TRBJ2-7,TRBV10-3,-,12,AIRTGTGTYEQY
TRBJ2-3,TRBV19,-,14,ASSIDPITSTDTQY
TRBJ2-1,TRBV7-8,-,13,ASSLVTGGVSGQF
TRBJ1-5,TRBV7-9,-,15,ASSSSRDRDGNQPQH
TRBJ1-2,TRBV9,-,10,ASSPGGGGYT
TRBJ1-5,TRBV21-1,-,14,ASSKCRDREDQPQH
TRBJ1-2,TRBV19,-,11,ASNLRDIPGYT
TRBJ2-7,TRBV7-2,-,13,ASSLGLLSSYEQY
TRBJ2-1,TRBV28,-,12,ASTLGVSYNEQF
TRBJ1-1,TRBV19,-,10,AAFGGLTEAF
TRBJ2-5,TRBV19,-,10,ASSIPRETQY
TRBJ1-5,TRBV4-2,-,12,ASSQTDSNQPQH
TRBJ1-5,TRBV7-8,-,13,ASSLMGASNQPQH
TRBJ2-3,TRBV5-1,-,12,ASSGTGGTDTQY
TRBJ1-2,TRBV5-1,-,15,ASSFGPGGATGNGYT
TRBJ2-5,TRBV27,-,13,ASSFGGGFRETQY
TRBJ2-5,TRBV5-4,-,14,ASSFDYSLGLKTQY
TRBJ2-5,TRBV19,once,13,ASSIRQGSQGTQY
TRBJ2-1,TRBV29-1,-,10,SVESGGNEQF
TRBJ1-6,TRBV5-1,-,15,ASSGQTVSSYNSPLH
TRBJ2-7,TRBV11-2,-,12,ASRLAGGAYEQY
TRBJ1-1,TRBV18,-,11,ASSPSVGTEAF
TRBJ2-7,TRBV10-2,-,12,ASSSGTSGLSGY
TRBJ1-6,TRBV6-5,once,13,ASSYLGQGDSPLH
TRBJ2-3,TRBV9,-,14,ASSVGTSGSADTQY
TRBJ1-1,TRBV7-8,once,11,ASSLGSGTEAF
TRBJ1-4,TRBV4-1,-,13,ASTPSGLFGGKLF
TRBJ2-3,TRBV19,once,12,ASSLGQGADTQY
TRBJ1-6,TRBV27,-,11,ASSFTGNSPLH
TRBJ1-2,TRBV6-5,once,9,ASNSNMGYT
TRBJ2-3,TRBV6-1,-,13,ASSAGTTGTDTQY
TRBJ2-2,TRBV6-6,-,12,ASRRTEATGELF
TRBJ2-1,TRBV15,-,18,ATSRVLGAGLRGSYNEQF
TRBJ2-7,TRBV13,-,11,ASSLQGAYEQY
TRBJ2-7,TRBV2,-,12,ASSFSGYASEQY
TRBJ2-7,TRBV19,-,13,ASSKLAGGGYEQY
TRBJ1-1,TRBV5-6,-,10,ASSLSGTEAF
TRBJ2-5,TRBV5-1,-,13,ASSPGTADQETQY
TRBJ1-2,TRBV7-8,-,13,ASSLARRGHHGYT
TRBJ2-7,TRBV2,once,10,ASQGGSYEQY
TRBJ2-7,TRBV29-1,-,15,SVGGLQDRGSSYEQY
-,TRBV29-1,-,11,SASLDSSYEQY
TRBJ2-6,TRBV19,once,18,ASSIVFFGSRGTGANVLT
TRBJ2-2,TRBV29-1,-,14,SVVLAGSSNTGELF
TRBJ1-3,TRBV5-4,-,12,ASSKPEGGNTIY
TRBJ2-1,TRBV4-1,-,15,ASSQGRGTRTYNEQF
TRBJ1-2,TRBV15,-,11,ATSRDRDNGYT
TRBJ1-2,TRBV19,-,13,ASSPLEGAPYGYT
TRBJ2-7,TRBV5-5,-,13,ASSVGTGYTYEQY